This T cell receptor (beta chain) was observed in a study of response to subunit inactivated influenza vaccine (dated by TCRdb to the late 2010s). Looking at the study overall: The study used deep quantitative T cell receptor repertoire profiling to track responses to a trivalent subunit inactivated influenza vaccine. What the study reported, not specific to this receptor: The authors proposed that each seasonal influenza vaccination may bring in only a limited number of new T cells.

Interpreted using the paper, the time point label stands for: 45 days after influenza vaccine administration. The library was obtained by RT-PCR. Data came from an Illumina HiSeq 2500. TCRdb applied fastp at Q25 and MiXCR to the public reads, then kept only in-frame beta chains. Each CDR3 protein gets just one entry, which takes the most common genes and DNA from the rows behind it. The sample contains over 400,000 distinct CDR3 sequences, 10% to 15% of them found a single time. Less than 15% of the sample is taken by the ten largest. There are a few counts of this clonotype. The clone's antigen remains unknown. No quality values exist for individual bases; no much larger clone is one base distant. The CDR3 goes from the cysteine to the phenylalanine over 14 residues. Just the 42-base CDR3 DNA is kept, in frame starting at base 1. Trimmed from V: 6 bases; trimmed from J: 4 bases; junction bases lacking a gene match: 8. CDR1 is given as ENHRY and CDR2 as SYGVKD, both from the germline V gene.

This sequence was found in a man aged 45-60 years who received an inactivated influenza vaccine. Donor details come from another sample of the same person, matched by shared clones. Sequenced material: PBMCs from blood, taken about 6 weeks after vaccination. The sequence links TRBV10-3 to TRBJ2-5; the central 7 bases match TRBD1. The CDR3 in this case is CAIRGDSSGETQYF. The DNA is TGTGCCATCAGGGGGGACAGCTCAGGAGAGACCCAGTACTTC.